This TCR beta chain was sequenced for a study of radiation and T cells in renal cell carcinoma. Only in-frame clones appear in the TCRdb table, and some are missing; sequencing was by immunoSEQ multiplex PCR. The sample consists of about 150,000 clones, around 89% of them appearing once. V gave up 4 bases and J gave up 0 bases, with 19 bases separating them. In germline, CDR1 is SGHRS, CDR2 YFSETQ. The length of the CDR3 is 18 residues. The time point was: baseline pretreatment blood. The treatment here: 15 Gy SBRT to primary tumor, nephrectomy 4 weeks later. V gene TRBV5-1 combines with J gene TRBJ2-2; the D gene is possibly TRBD2 (6 bases). This sequence was found in a woman in her sixties or seventies with renal cell carcinoma. Sequencing was performed on blood, taken from a patient whose treatment included radiotherapy and nephrectomy. This chain's CDR3 is CASSRKGGRGANTGELFF. In nucleotides, the CDR3 is TGCGCCAGCAGCAGGAAGGGCGGGCGGGGCGCGAACACCGGGGAGCTGTTTTTT.